This TCR beta chain is drawn from a study of blood T cell repertoires in COVID-19. Background on the study: Sample material is recorded as cDNA or gDNA derived from T cells, B-cell-depleted T cells, or PBMCs.

Germline loops: CDR1 DFQATT, CDR2 SNEGSKA (reference sequence). The CDR3 consists of 10 residues. Trimming shortened V by 6 bases and J by 12 bases, and 14 bases separated the two germline ends. Method: immunoSEQ multiplex PCR; TCRdb's copy keeps in-frame clones and lacks some. Of about 160,000 clones listed, 60% to 85% are singletons. The chain couples TRBV20-1 to TRBJ1-2; D may be TRBD1 (5 bases). The sequence derives from a man aged 55 to 69 with acute or convalescent COVID-19. The sample taken for sequencing was peripheral blood. The CDR3 nucleotides read TGCAGTGCAAGTAGGGAGGGACACACCTTC. It specifies CSASREGHTF.